This TCR beta chain was recorded in a study of T cell repertoires in cytomegalovirus infection. Study background: Indicated by public TCR beta signatures were CMV infection and matching HLA type.

Germline V gene sequence: CDR1 MNHEY, CDR2 SMNVEV (reference sequence). CDR3 length equals 20 residues. J was trimmed by 5 bases and V by 1 base; bases with no gene match: 20. From the reads, TCRdb called clonotypes with MiXCR, one entry per CDR3 protein. This repertoire shows about 530,000 distinct CDR3 sequences, about 30% found once; its top ten account for over 10%. Study-wide points: Summed public TCR beta family frequency identified CMV carriers bearing the relevant HLA.

In this sample, this clonotype turned up many times. Its target is not known. Sequenced material: PBMCs. This TCR came from a human donor in good health (CMV status not recorded). Some clones in this sample may be carry-over from other donors' samples. The chain carries TRBV27 and TRBJ1-5, with 7 positions matching TRBD1. CDR3 coding DNA: TGTGCCAGCAGTTTATATAAACCGGGACAGCTCGATGCGGGGTATCAGCCCCAGCATTTT. Its translation: CASSLYKPGQLDAGYQPQHF.